This is a list of T cell receptor beta chains from one sample in a study of cytomegalovirus exposure and HLA in healthy donors. Produced via immunoSEQ multiplex PCR; TCRdb's table is partial and in-frame only. The top ten hold over 3% of the sample, which has just over 85,000 clones, approximately 83% seen once. Material: PBMCs. These receptors were collected from a man aged 35 to 55 in good health and CMV-seronegative. Both conserved end residues are part of each CDR3. Each record gives: D gene, clone size, V gene, J gene, CDR3 DNA, CDR3 protein. D genes are given only for firm matches. Clone sizes are given selectively: once, few, many, or a class where the clone is expanded.

>TRBD1|-|TRBV11-1|TRBJ1-1
TGTGCCAGCAGCTTACCGTTGGACAGGAGGAACACTGAAGCTTTCTTT
CASSLPLDRRNTEAFF
>-|-|TRBV13|TRBJ1-3
TGTGCCAGCAGTTCCATCAGATACGGGGGGAACTCTGGAAACACCATATATTTT
CASSSIRYGGNSGNTIYF
>TRBD1|-|TRBV5-1|TRBJ1-1
TGCGCCAGCAGCTTGGAGCCAGGGGGTTTGAACACTGAAGCTTTCTTT
CASSLEPGGLNTEAFF
>TRBD1|-|TRBV5-4|TRBJ1-2
TGTGCCAGCAGCTTAGGACAGGAGTCTTTAGAAGGCTACACCTTC
CASSLGQESLEGYTF
>-|-|TRBV6-5|TRBJ1-1
TGTGCCAGCAGCCCATGGGCGGGGGTTCATGTTGCTTTCTTT
CASSPWAGVHVAFF
>TRBD1|-|TRBV5-1|TRBJ2-7
TGCGCCAGCAGCCCGCAGGGACAGGGAGGGGAGCAGTACTTC
CASSPQGQGGEQYF
>-|-|TRBV5-5|TRBJ2-3
TGTGCCAGCATAGAGTCGCTAGATACGCAGTATTTT
CASIESLDTQYF
>-|few|TRBV7-9|TRBJ1-5
TGTGCCAGCAGCGGAGGGCGTCATAGCAATCAGCCCCAGCATTTT
CASSGGRHSNQPQHF
>TRBD1|-|TRBV30|TRBJ1-5
TGTGCCTGGAATAGGTTCGGGCCGGGACAGGGAAGCCGGGATGGCCAGCCCCAGCATTTT
CAWNRFGPGQGSRDGQPQHF
>TRBD2|-|TRBV7-3|TRBJ2-5
TGTGCCAGCAGCCCCGGTCGGGGACTAGCGGGGAGGGAGACCCAGTACTTC
CASSPGRGLAGRETQYF
>-|-|TRBV28|TRBJ1-6
TGTGCCAGCAGTACCAGGGACTTCTATAATTCACCCCTCCACTTT
CASSTRDFYNSPLHF
>TRBD1|-|TRBV7-9|TRBJ1-6
TGTGCCAGCAGCTTAGGACAGGGACCGGGCAATTCACCCCTCCACTTT
CASSLGQGPGNSPLHF
>TRBD2|-|TRBV4-1|TRBJ2-7
TGCGCCAGCAGCCTACGTTTAGGCGGGGAGGGCCACGAGCAGTACTTC
CASSLRLGGEGHEQYF
>-|-|TRBV7-9|TRBJ2-3
TGTGCCAGCACCTGGGAGAGCACAGATACGCAGTATTTT
CASTWESTDTQYF
>TRBD1|-|TRBV7-8|TRBJ1-1
TGTGCCAGCAGCCATGGACAGGGGACTGAAGCTTTCTTT
CASSHGQGTEAFF
>-|-|TRBV10-3|TRBJ1-1
TGTGCCATCAGAGCGAGCGGGGTCGCTTTCTTT
CAIRASGVAFF
>TRBD1|-|TRBV4-1|TRBJ1-5
TGCGCCAGCAGCCAAGATGTTCCTCGGACAGGGCACAATCAGCCCCAGCATTTT
CASSQDVPRTGHNQPQHF
>TRBD1|-|TRBV10-3|TRBJ1-2
TGTGCCATCAGTCCGACAGGGGTACGGGGCGACTATGGCTACACCTTC
CAISPTGVRGDYGYTF
>TRBD1|-|TRBV7-3|TRBJ1-1
TGTGCCAGCAGCCGGGACAGGGGGCGCAACACTGAAGCTTTCTTT
CASSRDRGRNTEAFF
>-|once|TRBV19|TRBJ1-4
TGTGCCAGTAGTATTGGGACAAAGTTAACAACTAATGAAAAACTGTTTTTT
CASSIGTKLTTNEKLFF
>TRBD1|-|TRBV27|TRBJ1-4
TGTGCCAGCACCGGGACAGGAACCTATGAAAAACTGTTTTTT
CASTGTGTYEKLFF
>TRBD2|-|TRBV7-2|TRBJ2-1
TGTGCCAGCAGCCCTCGCGCGGGGGGTAACGGTGAGCAGTTCTTC
CASSPRAGGNGEQFF
>-|-|TRBV4-2|TRBJ2-7
TGTGCCAGCAGCCCCCGGGACACTGGCTACGAGCAGTACTTC
CASSPRDTGYEQYF
>-|-|TRBV2|TRBJ1-5
TGTGCCAGCAGCTATTCCAGGGACAATCAGCCCCAGCATTTT
CASSYSRDNQPQHF
>TRBD1|-|TRBV6-5|TRBJ1-5
TGTGCCAGCAGCCCGGGACAGAGTTACAATCAGCCCCAGCATTTT
CASSPGQSYNQPQHF
>-|-|TRBV19|TRBJ1-4
TGTGCCAGTAGTCCGCACAGGGTGGGAATTGAAAAACTGTTTTTT
CASSPHRVGIEKLFF
>-|-|TRBV7-2|TRBJ1-2
TGTGCCAGCAGCATCTGGGGACTAAACTATGGCTACACCTTC
CASSIWGLNYGYTF
>-|-|TRBV6-4|TRBJ2-3
TGTGCCAGCAGTGTAGCACCAGGCACAGATACGCAGTATTTT
CASSVAPGTDTQYF
>-|once|TRBV7-3|TRBJ1-2
TGTGCCAGCAGCTTAGGCGGGGGAGGCGGCTACACCTTC
CASSLGGGGGYTF
>TRBD1|-|TRBV5-1|TRBJ2-3
TGCGCCAGCAGCTCGGGACAGACTACAGATACGCAGTATTTT
CASSSGQTTDTQYF
>-|-|TRBV4-2|TRBJ1-3
TGTGCCAGCAGCCCCCCGGTGTCCCTTTCGACCAGGGGAGGAAACACCATATATTTT
CASSPPVSLSTRGGNTIYF
>-|-|TRBV28|TRBJ1-1
TGTGCCAGCAGCTACAGGGTGAACACTGAAGCTTTCTTT
CASSYRVNTEAFF
>-|-|TRBV4-2|TRBJ1-3
TGTGCCAGCAGCCAAGACCCGGGCTCTGGAAACACCATATATTTT
CASSQDPGSGNTIYF
>-|-|TRBV11-2|TRBJ1-6
TGTGCCAGCAGCTTAGGAGGAGGATTGTCACCCCTCCACTTT
CASSLGGGLSPLHF
>-|-|TRBV19|TRBJ1-3
TGTGCCACCGACGACATGGGAAACACCATATATTTT
CATDDMGNTIYF
>-|once|TRBV5-5|TRBJ2-3
TGTGCCAGCAGCTTGGTGCCGGGAGATACGCAGTATTTT
CASSLVPGDTQYF
>TRBD1|-|TRBV27|TRBJ2-7
TGTGCCAGCACCCTCACCGGGACAGGGAATAACGAGCAGTACTTC
CASTLTGTGNNEQYF
>-|-|TRBV29-1|TRBJ1-1
TGCAGCGGCAGGGGAGCGATGGCTGAAGCTTTCTTT
CSGRGAMAEAFF
>-|-|TRBV2|TRBJ1-3
TGTGCCAGCAGTGATTGGCAGGGATCTGCCTCTGGAAACACCATATATTTT
CASSDWQGSASGNTIYF
>TRBD2|once|TRBV5-4|TRBJ2-2
TGTGCCAGCAGCTTGGGTAGCGGGGGCTTCTCTTCGAACACCGGGGAGCTGTTTTTT
CASSLGSGGFSSNTGELFF
>-|-|TRBV19|TRBJ2-7
TGTGCCAGTAGCCAGACTAAGTACGAGCAGTACTTC
CASSQTKYEQYF
>-|-|TRBV11-2|TRBJ2-3
TGTGCCAGCAGCGGCCTTGCGGGGCTAGGCACAGATACGCAGTATTTT
CASSGLAGLGTDTQYF
>-|-|TRBV29-1|TRBJ1-1
TGCAGCGTTGATGCCGGGAACACTGAAGCTTTCTTT
CSVDAGNTEAFF
>-|-|TRBV4-1|TRBJ2-7
TGCGCCAGCAGCCAGCTCGAAGAGGTCCGCTACGAGCAGTACTTC
CASSQLEEVRYEQYF
>TRBD2|medium-sized|TRBV4-3|TRBJ2-5
TGCGCCAGCAGCCAAGATCGGGGGGGCCAAGAGACCCAGTACTTC
CASSQDRGGQETQYF
>-|few|TRBV5-6|TRBJ2-5
TGTGCCAGCAGCTTGGCCCTAGAGACCCAGTACTTC
CASSLALETQYF
>-|-|TRBV27|TRBJ1-2
TGTGCCAGCAGTTTATTTCGGGGGGTGTGTGGCTACACCTTC
CASSLFRGVCGYTF
>TRBD1|-|TRBV28|TRBJ1-2
TGTGCCAGCAGTTTAGGGACAGGGAGTGGCTACACCTTC
CASSLGTGSGYTF
>-|-|TRBV18|TRBJ1-5
TGTGCCAGCTCACCAACAGGGTATCAGCCCCAGCATTTT
CASSPTGYQPQHF
>-|-|TRBV30|TRBJ1-1
TGTGCCTGGAGCGGGGACACGAACACTGAAGCTTTCTTT
CAWSGDTNTEAFF
>-|-|TRBV15|TRBJ1-5
TGTGCCACCAGTTGGACGGGGGATCAGCCCCAGCATTTT
CATSWTGDQPQHF
>-|-|TRBV7-8|TRBJ2-3
TGTGCCAGCAGCTTCCCAGGCACAGATACGCAGTATTTT
CASSFPGTDTQYF
>-|-|TRBV12-5|TRBJ2-1
TGTGCTAGTGGTTTGGTAGGAGGGGGCCCCTACAATGAGCAGTTCTTC
CASGLVGGGPYNEQFF